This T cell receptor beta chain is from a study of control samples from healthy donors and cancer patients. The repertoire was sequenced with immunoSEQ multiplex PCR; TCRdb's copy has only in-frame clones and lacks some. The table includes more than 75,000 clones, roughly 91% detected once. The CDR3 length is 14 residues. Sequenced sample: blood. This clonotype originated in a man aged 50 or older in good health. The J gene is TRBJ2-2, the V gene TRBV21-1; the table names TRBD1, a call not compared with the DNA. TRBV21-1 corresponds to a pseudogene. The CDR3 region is CASSMGRNAGELFF. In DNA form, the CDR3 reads TGTGCCAGCAGCATGGGCCGGAACGCCGGGGAGCTGTTTTTT.